A selection of T cell receptor beta chains follows, all from one sample in a study of identical twins. From the 5' RACE reads, TCRdb called clonotypes with MiXCR, one entry per CDR3 protein. The profile shows more than 200,000 distinct CDR3 sequences, around 15% of them singletons. The sequencing sample was made of memory (CD45RO+) T cells sorted from blood. The source is a woman aged 18-29 years in good health. CDR3s include the opening cysteine and the closing phenylalanine or tryptophan. The D gene is left open where the match is weak. Rows give clone size only sometimes, using once, few, many, or a class for an expanded clone.

clone size | J gene | D gene | CDR3 length | V gene | CDR3 DNA | CDR3 protein
many | TRBJ2-6 | - | 15 | TRBV18 | TGTGCCAGCTCACCACCCCGCTCTGGGGCCAACGTCCTGACTTTC | CASSPPRSGANVLTF
few | TRBJ2-1 | TRBD1 | 14 | TRBV7-2 | TGTGCCAGCAGCTGGGGGACAGGGAACAATGAGCAGTTCTTC | CASSWGTGNNEQFF
many | TRBJ1-2 | - | 14 | TRBV5-1 | TGCGCCAGCAAAGGGACCGTGAATCATTATGGCTACACCTTC | CASKGTVNHYGYTF
- | TRBJ2-5 | - | 15 | TRBV6-1 | TGTGCCAGCAGCGGCTTTCCCGGGACAACCGAGACCCAGTACTTC | CASSGFPGTTETQYF
- | TRBJ2-7 | - | 13 | TRBV3-1 | TGTGCCAGCAGCCCCTCCGGGGGCTACGAGCAGTACTTC | CASSPSGGYEQYF
- | TRBJ2-1 | - | 13 | TRBV30 | TGTGCCTGTCCATATAGGGAGGCTACACTGCAGTTCTTC | CACPYREATLQFF
- | TRBJ2-1 | TRBD2 | 14 | TRBV20-1 | TGCAGTGCTAGCCCTAGCGGACCATACAATGAGCAGTTCTTC | CSASPSGPYNEQFF
many | TRBJ2-3 | - | 14 | TRBV5-1 | TGCGCCAGCAGCTCCCCGGACTCCACAGATACGCAGTATTTT | CASSSPDSTDTQYF
few | TRBJ2-3 | TRBD1 | 15 | TRBV9 | TGTGCCAGCAGCACATCGACAGGGGGCGCAGATACGCAGTATTTT | CASSTSTGGADTQYF
few | TRBJ1-1 | - | 14 | TRBV19 | TGTGCCAGTATTCTCGGACAGACCTACACTGAAGCTTTCTTT | CASILGQTYTEAFF
few | TRBJ2-5 | TRBD2 | 18 | TRBV20-1 | TGCAGTGCTATCCCCCGCGGGACTAGCGGGAGGCCCGGGGAGACCCAGTACTTC | CSAIPRGTSGRPGETQYF
many | TRBJ2-2 | TRBD2 | 16 | TRBV3-1 | TGTGCCAGCAGCCGCGGACTAGCGGTGAACACCGGGGAGCTGTTTTTT | CASSRGLAVNTGELFF
few | TRBJ2-5 | - | 13 | TRBV29-1 | TGCAGCGTTGTTAGGGGGTATCAAGAGACCCAGTACTTC | CSVVRGYQETQYF
- | TRBJ2-2 | - | 15 | TRBV5-1 | TGCGCCAGCAGCTTGGTAGGATCCCACACCGGGGAGCTGTTTTTT | CASSLVGSHTGELFF
many | TRBJ2-5 | TRBD2 | 12 | TRBV2 | TGTGCCAGCAGCGGGGGGGGAGAGACCCAGTACTTC | CASSGGGETQYF
- | TRBJ2-3 | - | 13 | TRBV20-1 | TGCAGTGCAATTCCGGGGAACACAGATACGCAGTATTTT | CSAIPGNTDTQYF
few | TRBJ2-7 | - | 15 | TRBV30 | TGTGCCTGGAGCGCAGGACAGTTTAGCTCCTACGAGCAGTACTTC | CAWSAGQFSSYEQYF
few | TRBJ2-1 | TRBD2 | 15 | TRBV7-9 | TGTGCCAGCAGCTTACTCCTAGCGGGGCTACTTGAGCAGTTCTTC | CASSLLLAGLLEQFF
- | TRBJ1-1 | - | 13 | TRBV19 | TGTGCCAGTAGACCGACAGTTGAATATGAAGCTTTCTTT | CASRPTVEYEAFF
- | TRBJ2-7 | - | 17 | TRBV5-1 | TGCGCCAGCAGCTTGGCCCCTGGGGGGGCGACTCTCAACGAGCAGTACTTC | CASSLAPGGATLNEQYF